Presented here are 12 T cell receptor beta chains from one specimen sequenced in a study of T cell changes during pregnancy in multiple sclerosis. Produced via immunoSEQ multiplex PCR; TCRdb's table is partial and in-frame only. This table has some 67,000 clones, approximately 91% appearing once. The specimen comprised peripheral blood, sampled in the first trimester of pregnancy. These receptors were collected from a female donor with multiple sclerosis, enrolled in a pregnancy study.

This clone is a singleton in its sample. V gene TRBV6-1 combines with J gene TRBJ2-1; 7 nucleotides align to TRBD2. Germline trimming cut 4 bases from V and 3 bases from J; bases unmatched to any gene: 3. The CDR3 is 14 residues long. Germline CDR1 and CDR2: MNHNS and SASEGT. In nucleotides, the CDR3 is TGTGCCAGCAGTGCCGGGACTAACTACAATGAGCAGTTCTTC. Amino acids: CASSAGTNYNEQFF.

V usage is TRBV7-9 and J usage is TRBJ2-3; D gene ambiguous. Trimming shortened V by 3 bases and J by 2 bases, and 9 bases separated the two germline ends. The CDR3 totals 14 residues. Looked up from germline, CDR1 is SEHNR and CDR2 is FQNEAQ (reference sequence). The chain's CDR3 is CASSFLQLTDTQYF. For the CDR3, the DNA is TGTGCCAGCAGCTTCCTTCAACTCACAGATACGCAGTATTTT.

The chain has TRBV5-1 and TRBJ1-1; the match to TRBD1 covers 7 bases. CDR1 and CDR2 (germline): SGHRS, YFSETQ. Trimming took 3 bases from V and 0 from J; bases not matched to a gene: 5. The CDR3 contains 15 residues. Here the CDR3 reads CASSWETGMNTEAFF. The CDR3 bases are TGCGCCAGCAGCTGGGAGACAGGGATGAACACTGAAGCTTTCTTT. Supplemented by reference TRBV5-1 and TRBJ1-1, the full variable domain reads KAGVTQTPRYLIKTRGQQVTLSCSPISGHRSVSWYQQTPGQGLQFLFEYFSETQRNKGNFPGRFSGRQFSNSRSEMNVSTLELGDSALYLCASSWETGMNTEAFFGQGTRLTVV.

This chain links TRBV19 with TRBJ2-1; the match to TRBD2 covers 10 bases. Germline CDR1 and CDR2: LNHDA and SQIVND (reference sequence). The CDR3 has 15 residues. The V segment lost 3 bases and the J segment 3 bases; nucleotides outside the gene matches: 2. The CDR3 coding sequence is TGTGCCAGTAGTATGCTAGCGGGAGTCTACAATGAGCAGTTCTTC. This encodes CASSMLAGVYNEQFF.

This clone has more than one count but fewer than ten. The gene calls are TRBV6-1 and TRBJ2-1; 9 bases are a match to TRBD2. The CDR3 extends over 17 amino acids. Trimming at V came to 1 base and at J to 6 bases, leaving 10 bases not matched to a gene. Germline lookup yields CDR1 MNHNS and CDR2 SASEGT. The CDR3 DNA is TGTGCCAGCAGTGAAGATAGCGGGAGCCACCCAGCCAATGAGCAGTTCTTC. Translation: CASSEDSGSHPANEQFF.

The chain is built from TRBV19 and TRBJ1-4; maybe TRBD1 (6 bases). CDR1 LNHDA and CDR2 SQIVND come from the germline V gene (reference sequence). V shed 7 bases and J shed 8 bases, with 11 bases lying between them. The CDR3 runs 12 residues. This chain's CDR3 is CASNREGEKLFF. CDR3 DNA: TGTGCCAGTAACAGGGAAGGCGAAAAACTGTTTTTT.

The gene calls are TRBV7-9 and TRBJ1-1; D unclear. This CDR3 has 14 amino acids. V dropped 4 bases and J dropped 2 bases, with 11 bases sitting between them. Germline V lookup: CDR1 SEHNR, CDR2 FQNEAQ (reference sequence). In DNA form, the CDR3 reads TGTGCCAGCAGCTATGAGACGGGTAACACTGAAGCTTTCTTT. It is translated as CASSYETGNTEAFF.

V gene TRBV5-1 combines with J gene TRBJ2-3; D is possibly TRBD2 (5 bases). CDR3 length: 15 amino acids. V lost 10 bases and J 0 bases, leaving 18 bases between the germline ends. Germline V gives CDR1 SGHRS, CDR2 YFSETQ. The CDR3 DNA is TGCGCCTTACACCCAAGCGGTTTTAGCACAGATACGCAGTATTTT. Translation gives CALHPSGFSTDTQYF. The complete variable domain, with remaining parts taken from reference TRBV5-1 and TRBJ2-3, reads KAGVTQTPRYLIKTRGQQVTLSCSPISGHRSVSWYQQTPGQGLQFLFEYFSETQRNKGNFPGRFSGRQFSNSRSEMNVSTLELGDSALYLCALHPSGFSTDTQYFGPGTRLTVL.

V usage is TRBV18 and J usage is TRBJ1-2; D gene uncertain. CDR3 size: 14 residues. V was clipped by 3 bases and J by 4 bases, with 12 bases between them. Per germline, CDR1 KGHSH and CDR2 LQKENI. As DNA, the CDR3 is TGTGCCAGCTCACCGCCCGAGGGAATCTATGGCTACACCTTC. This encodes CASSPPEGIYGYTF.

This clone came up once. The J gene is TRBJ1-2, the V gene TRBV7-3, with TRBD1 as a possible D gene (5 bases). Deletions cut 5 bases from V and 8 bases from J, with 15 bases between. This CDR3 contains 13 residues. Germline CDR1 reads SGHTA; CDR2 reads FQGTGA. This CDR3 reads CASSDTGFWGYTF. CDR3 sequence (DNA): TGTGCCAGCAGCGACACAGGCTTCTGGGGCTACACCTTC.

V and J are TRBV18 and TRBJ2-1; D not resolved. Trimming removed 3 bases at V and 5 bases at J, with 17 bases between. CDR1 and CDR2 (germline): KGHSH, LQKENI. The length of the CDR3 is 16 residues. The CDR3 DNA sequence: TGTGCCAGCTCACCCCGGTCGGGTCCCCTCGACAATGAGCAGTTCTTC. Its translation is CASSPRSGPLDNEQFF.

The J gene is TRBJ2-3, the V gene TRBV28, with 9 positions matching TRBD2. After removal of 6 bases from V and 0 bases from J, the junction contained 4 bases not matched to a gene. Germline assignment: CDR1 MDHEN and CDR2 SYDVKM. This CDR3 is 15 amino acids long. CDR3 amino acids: CASRPSGVSTDTQYF. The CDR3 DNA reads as TGTGCCAGCAGACCTAGCGGGGTTAGCACAGATACGCAGTATTTT.